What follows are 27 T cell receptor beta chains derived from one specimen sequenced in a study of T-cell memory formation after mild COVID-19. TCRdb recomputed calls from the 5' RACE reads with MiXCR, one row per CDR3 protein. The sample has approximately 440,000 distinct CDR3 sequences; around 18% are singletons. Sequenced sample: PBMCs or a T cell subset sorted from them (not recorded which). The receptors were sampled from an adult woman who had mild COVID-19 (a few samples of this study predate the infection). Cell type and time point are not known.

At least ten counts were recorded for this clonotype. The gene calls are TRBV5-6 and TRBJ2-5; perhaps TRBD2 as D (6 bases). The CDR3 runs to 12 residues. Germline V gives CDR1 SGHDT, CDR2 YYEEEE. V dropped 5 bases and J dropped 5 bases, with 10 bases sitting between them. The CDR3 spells CASSSAGETQYF. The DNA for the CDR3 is TGTGCCAGCAGTTCGGCGGGGGAGACCCAGTACTTC.

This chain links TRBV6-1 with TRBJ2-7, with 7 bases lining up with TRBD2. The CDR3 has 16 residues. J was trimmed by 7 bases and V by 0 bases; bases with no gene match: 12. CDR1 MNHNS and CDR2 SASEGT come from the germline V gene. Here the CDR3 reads CASSEAHAGVRKEQYF. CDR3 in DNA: TGTGCCAGCAGTGAAGCCCACGCGGGAGTTAGGAAGGAGCAGTACTTC.

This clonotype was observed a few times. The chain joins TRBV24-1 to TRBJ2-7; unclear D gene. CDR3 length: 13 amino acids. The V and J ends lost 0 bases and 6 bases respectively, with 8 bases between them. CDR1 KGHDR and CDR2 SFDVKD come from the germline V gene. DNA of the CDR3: TGTGCCACCAGTGATTTGCGCAGTTTCGAGCAGTACTTC. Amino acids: CATSDLRSFEQYF.

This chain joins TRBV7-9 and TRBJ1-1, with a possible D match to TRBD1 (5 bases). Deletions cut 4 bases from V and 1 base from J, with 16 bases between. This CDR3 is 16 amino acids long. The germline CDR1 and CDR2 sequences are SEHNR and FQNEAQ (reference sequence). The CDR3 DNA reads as TGTGCCAGCAGCTATGGGACGACAGCCGAGAACACTGAAGCTTTCTTT. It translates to CASSYGTTAENTEAFF.

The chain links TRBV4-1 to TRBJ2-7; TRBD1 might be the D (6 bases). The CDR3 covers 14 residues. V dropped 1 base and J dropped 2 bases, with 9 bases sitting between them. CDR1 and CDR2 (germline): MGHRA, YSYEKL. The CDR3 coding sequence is TGCGCCAGCAGCCAAGCTACAGGGCCCTACGAGCAGTACTTC. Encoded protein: CASSQATGPYEQYF.

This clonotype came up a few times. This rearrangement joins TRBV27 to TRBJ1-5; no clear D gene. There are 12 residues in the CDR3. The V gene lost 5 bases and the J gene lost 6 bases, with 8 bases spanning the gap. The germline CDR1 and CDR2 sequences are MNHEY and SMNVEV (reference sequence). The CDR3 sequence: CASSHIGQPQHF. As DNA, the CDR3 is TGTGCCAGCAGTCATATTGGTCAGCCCCAGCATTTT.

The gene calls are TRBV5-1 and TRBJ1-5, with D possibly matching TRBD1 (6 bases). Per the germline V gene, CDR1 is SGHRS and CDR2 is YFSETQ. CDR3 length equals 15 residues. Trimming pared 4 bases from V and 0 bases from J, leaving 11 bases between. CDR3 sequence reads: CASSPGQNSNQPQHF. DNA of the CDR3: TGCGCCAGCAGCCCTGGACAGAATAGCAATCAGCCCCAGCATTTT. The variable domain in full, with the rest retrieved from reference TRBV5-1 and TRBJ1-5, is KAGVTQTPRYLIKTRGQQVTLSCSPISGHRSVSWYQQTPGQGLQFLFEYFSETQRNKGNFPGRFSGRQFSNSRSEMNVSTLELGDSALYLCASSPGQNSNQPQHFGDGTRLSIL.

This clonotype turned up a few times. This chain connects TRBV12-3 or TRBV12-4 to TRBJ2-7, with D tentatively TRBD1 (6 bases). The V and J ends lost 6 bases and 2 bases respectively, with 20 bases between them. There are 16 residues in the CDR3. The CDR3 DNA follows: TGTGCCAGCAGCCTCCCCCCAACAGGGAGACCCTACGAGCAGTACTTC. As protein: CASSLPPTGRPYEQYF.

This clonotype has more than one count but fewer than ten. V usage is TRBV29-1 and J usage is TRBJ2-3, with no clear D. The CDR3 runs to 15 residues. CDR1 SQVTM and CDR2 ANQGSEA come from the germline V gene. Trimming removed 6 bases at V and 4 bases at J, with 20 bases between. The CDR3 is CSVDSFETSADTQYF. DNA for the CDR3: TGCAGCGTCGACTCTTTCGAGACCAGCGCAGATACGCAGTATTTT.

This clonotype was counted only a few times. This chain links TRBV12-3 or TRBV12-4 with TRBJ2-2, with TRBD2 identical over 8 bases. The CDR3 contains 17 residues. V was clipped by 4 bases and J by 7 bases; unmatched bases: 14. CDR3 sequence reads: CASSSGVAGSGGGELFF. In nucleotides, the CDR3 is TGTGCCAGCAGTTCTGGGGTAGCGGGATCCGGGGGCGGGGAGCTGTTTTTT.

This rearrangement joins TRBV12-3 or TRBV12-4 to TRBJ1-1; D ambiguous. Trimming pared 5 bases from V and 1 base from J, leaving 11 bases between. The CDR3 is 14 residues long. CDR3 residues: CASSHLNRNTEAFF. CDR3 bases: TGTGCCAGCAGTCACCTAAACAGGAACACTGAAGCTTTCTTT.

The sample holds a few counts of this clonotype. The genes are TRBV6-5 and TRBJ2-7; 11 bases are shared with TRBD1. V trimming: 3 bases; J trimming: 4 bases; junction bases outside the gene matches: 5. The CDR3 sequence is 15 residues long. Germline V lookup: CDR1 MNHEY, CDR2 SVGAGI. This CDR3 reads CASSYEDRGPYEQYF. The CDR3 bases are TGTGCCAGCAGTTATGAGGACAGGGGGCCTTACGAGCAGTACTTC.

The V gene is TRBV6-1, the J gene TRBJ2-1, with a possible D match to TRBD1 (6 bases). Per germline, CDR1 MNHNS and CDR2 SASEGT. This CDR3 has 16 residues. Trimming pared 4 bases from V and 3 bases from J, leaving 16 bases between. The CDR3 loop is CASSARDKMFYNEQFF. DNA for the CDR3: TGTGCCAGCAGTGCCCGGGACAAGATGTTCTACAATGAGCAGTTCTTC.

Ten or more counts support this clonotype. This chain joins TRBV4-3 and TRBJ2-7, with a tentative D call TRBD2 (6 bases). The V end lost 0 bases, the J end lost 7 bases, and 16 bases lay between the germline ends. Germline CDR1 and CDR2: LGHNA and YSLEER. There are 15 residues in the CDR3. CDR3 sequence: CASSQDGSPGREQYF. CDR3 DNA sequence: TGCGCCAGCAGCCAAGACGGGAGCCCAGGGAGGGAGCAGTACTTC.

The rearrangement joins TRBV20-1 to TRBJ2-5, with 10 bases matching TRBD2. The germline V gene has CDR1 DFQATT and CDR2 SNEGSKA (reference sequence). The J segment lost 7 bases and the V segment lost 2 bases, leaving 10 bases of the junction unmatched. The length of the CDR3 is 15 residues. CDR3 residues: CSARMPGLAMGTQYF. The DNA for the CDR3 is TGCAGTGCTAGAATGCCGGGACTAGCGATGGGGACCCAGTACTTC.

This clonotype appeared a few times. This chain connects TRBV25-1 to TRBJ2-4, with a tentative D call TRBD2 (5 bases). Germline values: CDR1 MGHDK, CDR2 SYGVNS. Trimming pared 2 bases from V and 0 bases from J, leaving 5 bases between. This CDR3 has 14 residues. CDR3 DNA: TGTGCCAGCAGTGAAGGAGGAGCCAAAAACATTCAGTACTTC. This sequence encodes CASSEGGAKNIQYF.

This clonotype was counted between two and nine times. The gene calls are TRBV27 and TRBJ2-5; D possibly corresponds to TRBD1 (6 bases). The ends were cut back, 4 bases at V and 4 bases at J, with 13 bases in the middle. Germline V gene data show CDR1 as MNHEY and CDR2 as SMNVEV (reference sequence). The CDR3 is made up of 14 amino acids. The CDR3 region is CASSSGQDRETQYF. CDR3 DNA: TGTGCCAGCAGTTCCGGTCAGGACAGAGAGACCCAGTACTTC.

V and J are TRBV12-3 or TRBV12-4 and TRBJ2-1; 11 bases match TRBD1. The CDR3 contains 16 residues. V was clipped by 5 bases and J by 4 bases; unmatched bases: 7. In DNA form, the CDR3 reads TGTGCCAGCAGTCCAGGGACAGGGGGAAGGTACAATGAGCAGTTCTTC. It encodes CASSPGTGGRYNEQFF.

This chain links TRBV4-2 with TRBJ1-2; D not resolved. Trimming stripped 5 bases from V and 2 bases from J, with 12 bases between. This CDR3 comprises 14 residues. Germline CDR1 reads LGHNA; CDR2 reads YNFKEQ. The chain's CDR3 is CASSGIDGNYGYTF. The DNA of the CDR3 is TGTGCCAGCAGCGGGATCGACGGGAACTATGGCTACACCTTC.

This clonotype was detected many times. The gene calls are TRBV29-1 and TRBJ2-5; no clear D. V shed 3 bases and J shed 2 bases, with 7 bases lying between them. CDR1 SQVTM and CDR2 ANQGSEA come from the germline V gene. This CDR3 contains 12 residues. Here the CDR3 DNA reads TGCAGCGTTGAGGGCTGTCAAGAGACCCAGTACTTC. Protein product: CSVEGCQETQYF.

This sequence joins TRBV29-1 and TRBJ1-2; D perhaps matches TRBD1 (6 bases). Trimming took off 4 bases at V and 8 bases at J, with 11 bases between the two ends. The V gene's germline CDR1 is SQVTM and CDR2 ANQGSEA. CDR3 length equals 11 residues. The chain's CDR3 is CSVAGGGGYTF. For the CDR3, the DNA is TGCAGCGTTGCTGGGGGCGGAGGCTACACCTTC.

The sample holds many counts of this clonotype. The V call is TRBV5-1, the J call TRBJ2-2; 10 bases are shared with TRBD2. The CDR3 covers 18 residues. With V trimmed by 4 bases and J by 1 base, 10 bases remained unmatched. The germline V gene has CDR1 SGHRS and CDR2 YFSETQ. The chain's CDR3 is CASSRWGRTSGNTGELFF. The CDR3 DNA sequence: TGCGCCAGCAGCCGATGGGGGCGGACTAGCGGGAACACCGGGGAGCTGTTTTTT.

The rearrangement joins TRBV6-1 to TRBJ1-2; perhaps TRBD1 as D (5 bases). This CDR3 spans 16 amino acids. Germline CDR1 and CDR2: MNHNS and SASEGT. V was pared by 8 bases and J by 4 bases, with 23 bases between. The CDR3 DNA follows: TGTGCCAGCGAAGGATTAAGGGGCACAGAGTCCTATGGCTACACCTTC. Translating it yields CASEGLRGTESYGYTF.

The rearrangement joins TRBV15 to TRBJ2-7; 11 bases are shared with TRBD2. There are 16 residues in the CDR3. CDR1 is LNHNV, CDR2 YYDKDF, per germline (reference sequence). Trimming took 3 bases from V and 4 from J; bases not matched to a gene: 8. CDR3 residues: CATSSELAGGPYEQYF. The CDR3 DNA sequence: TGTGCCACCAGCAGTGAATTAGCGGGAGGGCCTTACGAGCAGTACTTC.

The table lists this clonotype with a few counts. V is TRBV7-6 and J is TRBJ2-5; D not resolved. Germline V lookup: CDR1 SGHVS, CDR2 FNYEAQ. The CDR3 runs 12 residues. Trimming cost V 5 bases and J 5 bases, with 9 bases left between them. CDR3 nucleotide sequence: TGTGCCAGCAGCCGAACCATGGAGACCCAGTACTTC. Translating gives CASSRTMETQYF.

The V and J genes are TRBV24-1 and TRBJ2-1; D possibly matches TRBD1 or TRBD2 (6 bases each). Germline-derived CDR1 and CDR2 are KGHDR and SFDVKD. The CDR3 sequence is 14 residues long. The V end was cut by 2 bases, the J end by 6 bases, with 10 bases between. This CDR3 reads CATSDWGALNEQFF. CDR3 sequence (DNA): TGTGCCACCAGTGATTGGGGGGCACTCAATGAGCAGTTCTTC.

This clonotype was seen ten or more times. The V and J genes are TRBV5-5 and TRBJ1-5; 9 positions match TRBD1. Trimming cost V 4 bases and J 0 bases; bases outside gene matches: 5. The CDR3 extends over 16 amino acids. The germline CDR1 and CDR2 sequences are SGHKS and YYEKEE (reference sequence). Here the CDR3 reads CASSRDRANSNQPQHF. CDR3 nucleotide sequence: TGTGCCAGCAGCCGGGACAGGGCTAATAGCAATCAGCCCCAGCATTTT.